This entry is about one T cell receptor beta chain. Antigen unknown. Only in-frame clones appear in the TCRdb table, and some are missing; sequencing was by immunoSEQ multiplex PCR. There are 38,000 or so clones in the sample; roughly 80% occur only once, and about 15% lies in the top ten. Regarding time point: week 11, during vaccination. Doses comprised 300 ug of mutant IDH1 20-mer peptide each, plus topical imiquimod. These data come from a study of a mutant IDH1 vaccine in newly diagnosed glioma. Study-level background: Vaccines were first given 4-6 weeks after radiotherapy alone, or with temozolomide cycles. Overall study findings and caveats: Seemingly, top peripheral T cell clonotype changes bore no relation to pseudoprogression.

Sample: peripheral blood mononuclear cells (PBMCs), taken from a glioma patient whose treatment included an IDH1 peptide vaccine. The sequence was collected from a woman in her twenties or thirties with glioma. Some clones in this sample may be carry-over from other donors' samples.

CDR3 nucleotide sequence: TGTGCCAGCAGGTATTCAGAGGGGGCCTACGAGCAGTACTTC. This sequence encodes CASRYSEGAYEQYF. The chain couples TRBV5-6 to TRBJ2-7, with D possibly matching TRBD1 (6 bases). The V gene lost 5 bases and the J gene lost 2 bases, with 14 bases spanning the gap. The V gene's germline CDR1 is SGHDT and CDR2 YYEEEE. The CDR3 runs to 14 residues.